Presented here are 9 T cell receptor beta chains from one specimen sequenced in a study of radiation and T cells in renal cell carcinoma. Stated time point: blood 2 weeks post-SBRT. Treatment reported: 15 Gy SBRT to primary tumor, nephrectomy 4 weeks later. Method: immunoSEQ multiplex PCR; TCRdb's copy keeps in-frame clones and lacks some. The sample has 100,000 to 150,000 clones; around 82% are singletons. Source: blood, taken from a patient whose treatment included radiotherapy and nephrectomy. The receptor set was obtained from a man aged 50-60 years with renal cell carcinoma.

A word on this clone: This CDR3 is also generated by other DNA sequences in the sample. V and J are TRBV10-1 and TRBJ2-6, with D possibly called TRBD1 or TRBD2 (5 bases each). CDR1 is WNHNN and CDR2 is SYGVQD in the germline V gene (reference sequence). This CDR3 spans 15 amino acids. V was trimmed by 4 bases and J by 0 bases, leaving 7 bases between them. The CDR3 DNA follows: TGCGCCAGCAGTGCAGGGAGCTCTGGGGCCAACGTCCTGACTTTC. Protein sequence: CASSAGSSGANVLTF.

This chain joins TRBV10-3 and TRBJ2-3; TRBD1 matches at 8 bases. Trimming took 3 bases from V and 0 from J; bases not matched to a gene: 8. CDR1 is ENHRY and CDR2 is SYGVKD in the germline V gene. The CDR3 is 17 residues long. Written as DNA, the CDR3 is TGTGCCATCAGTGACCGGGACAGGCGACCTAGCACAGATACGCAGTATTTT. This codes for CAISDRDRRPSTDTQYF.

CDR3 nucleotides: TGCGCCAGCAGCAAGACTAGACTTGCAGCAGATACGCAGTATTTT. This codes for CASSKTRLAADTQYF. This chain connects TRBV4-1 to TRBJ2-3; the D gene is possibly TRBD2 (6 bases). V lost 5 bases, J lost 4 bases, and 16 bases lay in between. Germline V gives CDR1 MGHRA, CDR2 YSYEKL. The CDR3 is 15 residues long.

The chain combines TRBV6-6 with TRBJ1-1; D unclear. The CDR3 spans 13 residues. Trimming removed 7 bases from V and 3 bases from J, with 12 bases in between. Looked up from germline, CDR1 is MNHNY and CDR2 is SVGAGI (reference sequence). The CDR3 loop is CASTTPGYTEAFF. The CDR3, as DNA: TGTGCCAGCACCACACCGGGGTACACTGAAGCTTTCTTT.

In its sample, this clone was seen a few times. The chain employs TRBV19 and TRBJ2-2, with 10 positions matching TRBD1. Unmatched junction bases numbered 6, after V lost 5 bases and J lost 0 bases. Germline CDR1 reads LNHDA; CDR2 reads SQIVND (reference sequence). This CDR3 is 17 amino acids long. The DNA for the CDR3 is TGTGCCAGTAGTGCCGGGACAGGGGAACCGAACACCGGGGAGCTGTTTTTT. Protein product: CASSAGTGEPNTGELFF.

This clone was detected a few times. V gene TRBV10-2 combines with J gene TRBJ1-1; D is unresolved. V was clipped by 4 bases and J by 0 bases, with 6 bases between them. This CDR3 has 13 residues. Per the germline V gene, CDR1 is WSHSY and CDR2 is SAAADI. The CDR3 DNA reads as TGCGCCAGCAGTGGTGACATGAACACTGAAGCTTTCTTT. Translated, it gives CASSGDMNTEAFF.

The chain combines TRBV5-1 with TRBJ1-1, with unresolved D. The V gene lost 4 bases and the J gene lost 6 bases, with 16 bases spanning the gap. Germline CDR1 is SGHRS and CDR2 is YFSETQ. The CDR3 length is 14 residues. For the CDR3, the DNA is TGCGCCAGCAGCGCCCGTGGAGGAGAGGCTGAAGCTTTCTTT. Residues: CASSARGGEAEAFF.

CDR3 DNA sequence: TGTGCCAGCGGGCTGCAAGCCGAGGCCCGTGAGCAGTACTTC. Protein sequence: CASGLQAEAREQYF. V and J are TRBV7-9 and TRBJ2-7; D call uncertain. The V end lost 8 bases, the J end lost 7 bases, and 21 bases lay between the germline ends. Germline lookup yields CDR1 SEHNR and CDR2 FQNEAQ (reference sequence). The CDR3 runs to 14 residues.

This sequence joins TRBV7-2 and TRBJ2-7; 9 positions match TRBD2. This CDR3 spans 16 amino acids. After removal of 4 bases from V and 1 base from J, the junction contained 8 bases not matched to a gene. Germline CDR1 and CDR2: SGHTA and FQGNSA. CDR3: CASSSRLAALSYEQYF. The CDR3 DNA follows: TGTGCCAGCAGCTCCCGACTAGCGGCGTTATCCTACGAGCAGTACTTC.